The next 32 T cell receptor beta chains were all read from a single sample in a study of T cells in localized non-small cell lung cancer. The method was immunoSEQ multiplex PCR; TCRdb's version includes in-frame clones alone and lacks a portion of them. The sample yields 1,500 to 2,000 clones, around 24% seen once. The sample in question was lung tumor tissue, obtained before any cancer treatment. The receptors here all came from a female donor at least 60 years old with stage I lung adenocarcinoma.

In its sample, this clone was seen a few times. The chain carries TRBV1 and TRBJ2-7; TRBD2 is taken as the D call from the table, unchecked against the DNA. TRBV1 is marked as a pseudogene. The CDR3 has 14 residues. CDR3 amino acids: CASSQGRAFYEQYF. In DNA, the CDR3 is TGCGCCAGCAGCCAAGGCCGAGCATTCTACGAGCAGTACTTC.

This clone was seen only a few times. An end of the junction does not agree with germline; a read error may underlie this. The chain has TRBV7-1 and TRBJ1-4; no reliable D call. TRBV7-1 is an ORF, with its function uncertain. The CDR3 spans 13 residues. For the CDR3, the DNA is TGTGCCAGAAGCTCGGGATCAAATGAAAAACTGTTTTTT. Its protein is CARSSGSNEKLFF.

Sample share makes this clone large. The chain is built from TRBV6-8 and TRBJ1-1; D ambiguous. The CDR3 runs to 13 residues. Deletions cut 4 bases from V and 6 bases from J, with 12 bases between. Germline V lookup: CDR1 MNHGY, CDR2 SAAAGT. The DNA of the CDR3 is TGTGCCAGCAGTTCCAACTACAAGTCTGAAGCTTTCTTT. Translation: CASSSNYKSEAFF.

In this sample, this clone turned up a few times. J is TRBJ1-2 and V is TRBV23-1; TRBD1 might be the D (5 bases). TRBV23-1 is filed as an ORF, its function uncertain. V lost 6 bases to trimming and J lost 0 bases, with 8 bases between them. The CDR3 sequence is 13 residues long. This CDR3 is CASSRQTNYGYTF. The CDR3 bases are TGCGCCAGCAGCAGACAGACTAACTATGGCTACACCTTC.

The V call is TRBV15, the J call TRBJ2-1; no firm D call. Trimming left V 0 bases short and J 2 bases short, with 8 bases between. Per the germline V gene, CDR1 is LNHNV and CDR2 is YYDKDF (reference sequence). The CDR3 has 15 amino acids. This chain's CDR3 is CATSREKGPYNEQFF. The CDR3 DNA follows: TGTGCCACCAGCAGAGAAAAGGGCCCCTACAATGAGCAGTTCTTC.

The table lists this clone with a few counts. The CDR3 coding sequence is TGTGCCAGCAGTTTCGGCGCATACGAGCAGTACTTC. Translated: CASSFGAYEQYF. The rearrangement joins TRBV9 to TRBJ2-7; D is unresolved. CDR1 SGDLS and CDR2 YYNGEE come from the germline V gene. The V end was cut by 5 bases, the J end by 4 bases, with 10 bases between. There are 12 residues in the CDR3.

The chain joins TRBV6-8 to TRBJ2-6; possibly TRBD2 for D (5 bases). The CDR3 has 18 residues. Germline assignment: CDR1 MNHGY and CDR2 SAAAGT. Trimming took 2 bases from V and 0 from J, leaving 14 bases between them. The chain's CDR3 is CASSYGVARSSGANVLTF. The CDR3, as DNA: TGTGCCAGCAGTTACGGGGTAGCGAGGAGCTCTGGGGCCAACGTCCTGACTTTC.

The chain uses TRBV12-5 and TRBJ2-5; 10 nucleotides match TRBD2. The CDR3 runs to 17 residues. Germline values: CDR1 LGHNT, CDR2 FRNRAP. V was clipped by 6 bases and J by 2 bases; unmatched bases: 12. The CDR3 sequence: CASGTGLAVGGQETQYF. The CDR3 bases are TGTGCTAGTGGAACCGGACTAGCGGTAGGGGGGCAAGAGACCCAGTACTTC.

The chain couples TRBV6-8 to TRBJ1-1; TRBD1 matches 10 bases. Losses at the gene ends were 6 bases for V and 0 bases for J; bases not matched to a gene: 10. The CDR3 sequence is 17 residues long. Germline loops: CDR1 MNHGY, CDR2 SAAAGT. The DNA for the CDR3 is TGTGCCAGCAGGGCGGGACAGGGGTCGAGGATGAACACTGAAGCTTTCTTT. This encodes CASRAGQGSRMNTEAFF.

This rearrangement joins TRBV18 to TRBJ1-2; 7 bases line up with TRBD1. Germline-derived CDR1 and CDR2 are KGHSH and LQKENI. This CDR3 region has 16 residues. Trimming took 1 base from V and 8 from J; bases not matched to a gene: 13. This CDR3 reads CASSPRQGEGSGGYTF. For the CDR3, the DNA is TGTGCCAGCTCACCACGACAGGGAGAGGGATCTGGGGGCTACACCTTC.

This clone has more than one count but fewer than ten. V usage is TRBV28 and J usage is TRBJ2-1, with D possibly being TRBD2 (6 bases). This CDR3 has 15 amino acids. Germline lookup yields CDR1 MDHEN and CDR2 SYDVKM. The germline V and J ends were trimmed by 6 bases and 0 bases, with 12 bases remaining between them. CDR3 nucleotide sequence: TGTGCCAGCAGCTCCGGGGGAAGCTCCTACAATGAGCAGTTCTTC. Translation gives CASSSGGSSYNEQFF.

The CDR3 here is CSALDRGMNTEAFF. CDR3 nucleotides: TGCAGCGCTTTGGACAGGGGCATGAACACTGAAGCTTTCTTT. The chain carries TRBV29-1 and TRBJ1-1; 9 bases match TRBD1. Germline V gene data show CDR1 as SQVTM and CDR2 as ANQGSEA. The J segment lost 0 bases and the V segment lost 7 bases, leaving 6 bases of the junction unmatched. This CDR3 comprises 14 residues.

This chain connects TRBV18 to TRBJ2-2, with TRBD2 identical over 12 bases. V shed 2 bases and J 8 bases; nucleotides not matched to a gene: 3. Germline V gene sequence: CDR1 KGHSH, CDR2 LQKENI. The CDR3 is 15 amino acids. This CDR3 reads CASSPGLAGSGELFF. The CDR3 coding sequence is TGTGCCAGCTCACCAGGACTAGCGGGATCGGGGGAGCTGTTTTTT.

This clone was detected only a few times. In nucleotides, the CDR3 is TGCGCCAGCAGCCAGACAGGATACTCTGGAAACACCATATATTTT. Amino acids: CASSQTGYSGNTIYF. The J gene is TRBJ1-3, the V gene TRBV5-1; D possibly corresponds to TRBD1 (6 bases). The germline gives CDR1 SGHRS, CDR2 YFSETQ. The CDR3 has 15 residues. The germline V and J ends were trimmed by 4 bases and 0 bases, with 11 bases remaining between them.

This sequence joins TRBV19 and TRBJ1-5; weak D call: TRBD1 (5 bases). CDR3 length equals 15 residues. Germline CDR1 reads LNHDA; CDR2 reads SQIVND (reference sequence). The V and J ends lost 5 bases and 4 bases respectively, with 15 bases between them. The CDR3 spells CASSLGERRNQPQHF. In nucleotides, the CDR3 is TGTGCCAGTAGTTTAGGGGAAAGGAGGAATCAGCCCCAGCATTTT. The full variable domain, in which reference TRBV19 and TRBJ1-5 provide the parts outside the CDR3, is DGGITQSPKYLFRKEGQNVTLSCEQNLNHDAMYWYRQDPGQGLRLIYYSQIVNDFQKGDIAEGYSVSREKKESFPLTVTSAQKNPTAFYLCASSLGERRNQPQHFGDGTRLSIL.

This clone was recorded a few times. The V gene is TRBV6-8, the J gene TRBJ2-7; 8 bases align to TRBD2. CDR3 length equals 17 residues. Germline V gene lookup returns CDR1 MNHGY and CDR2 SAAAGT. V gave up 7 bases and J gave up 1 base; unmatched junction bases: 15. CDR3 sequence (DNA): TGTGCCAGCAACAGGCTAGCGGGTACGGTAAGATCCTACGAGCAGTACTTC. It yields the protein CASNRLAGTVRSYEQYF.

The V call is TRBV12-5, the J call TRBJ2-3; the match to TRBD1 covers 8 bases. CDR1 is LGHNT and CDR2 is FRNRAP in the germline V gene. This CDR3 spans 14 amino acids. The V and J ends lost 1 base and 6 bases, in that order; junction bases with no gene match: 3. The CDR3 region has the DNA TGTGCTAGTGGTTTGGCAGGGGGCGTGGATACGCAGTATTTT. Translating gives CASGLAGGVDTQYF.

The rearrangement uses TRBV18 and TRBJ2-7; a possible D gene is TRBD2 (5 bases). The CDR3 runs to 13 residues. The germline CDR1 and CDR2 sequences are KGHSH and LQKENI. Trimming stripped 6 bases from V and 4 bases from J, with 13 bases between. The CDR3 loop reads CASSQAEGYEQYF. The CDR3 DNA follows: TGTGCCAGCTCCCAAGCAGAGGGTTACGAGCAGTACTTC. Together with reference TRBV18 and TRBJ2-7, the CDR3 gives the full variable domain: NAGVMQNPRHLVRRRGQEARLRCSPMKGHSHVYWYRQLPEEGLKFMVYLQKENIIDESGMPKERFSAEFPKEGPSILRIQQVVRGDSAAYFCASSQAEGYEQYFGPGTRLTVT.

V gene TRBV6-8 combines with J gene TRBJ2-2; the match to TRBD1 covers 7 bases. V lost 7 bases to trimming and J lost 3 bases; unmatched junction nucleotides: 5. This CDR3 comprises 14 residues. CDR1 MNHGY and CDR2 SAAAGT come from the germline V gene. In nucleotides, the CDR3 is TGTGCCAGCAACTCCGACAGGGACACCGGGGAGCTGTTTTTT. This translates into CASNSDRDTGELFF.

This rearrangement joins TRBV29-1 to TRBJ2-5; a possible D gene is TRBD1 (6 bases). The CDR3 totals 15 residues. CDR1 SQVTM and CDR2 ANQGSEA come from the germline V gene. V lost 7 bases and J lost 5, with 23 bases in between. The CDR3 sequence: CSAGRQGPAEETQYF. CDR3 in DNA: TGCAGCGCCGGGCGGCAGGGGCCGGCTGAGGAGACCCAGTACTTC.

CDR3 residues: CASSYGGRGGYEQYF. Written as DNA, the CDR3 is TGTGCCAGCAGTTACGGGGGAAGAGGTGGCTACGAGCAGTACTTC. J is TRBJ2-7 and V is TRBV6-8; D might be TRBD1 or TRBD2, each matching 5 bases. Trimming pared 2 bases from V and 3 bases from J, leaving 14 bases between. The CDR3 totals 15 residues. Per germline, CDR1 MNHGY and CDR2 SAAAGT.

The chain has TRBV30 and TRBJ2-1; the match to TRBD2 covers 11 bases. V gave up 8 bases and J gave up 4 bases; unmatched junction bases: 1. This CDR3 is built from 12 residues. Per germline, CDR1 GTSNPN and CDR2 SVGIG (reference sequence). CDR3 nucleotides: TGTGCCGGGACTAGCGGATACAATGAGCAGTTCTTC. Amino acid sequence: CAGTSGYNEQFF.

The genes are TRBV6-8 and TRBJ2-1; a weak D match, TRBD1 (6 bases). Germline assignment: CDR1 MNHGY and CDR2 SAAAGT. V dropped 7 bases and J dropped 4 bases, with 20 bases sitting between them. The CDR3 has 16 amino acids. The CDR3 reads CASTRTADHVYNEQFF. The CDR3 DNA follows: TGTGCCAGCACTAGGACAGCGGACCACGTATACAATGAGCAGTTCTTC.

CDR3 protein: CASSWTSGRESYNEQFF. The CDR3 DNA is TGTGCCAGCAGTTGGACTAGCGGGAGGGAGTCCTACAATGAGCAGTTCTTC. The V gene is TRBV2, the J gene TRBJ2-1, with TRBD2 matching over 15 bases. This CDR3 contains 17 residues. The trim removed 5 bases at V and 1 base at J, leaving 3 bases unmatched. Germline lookup yields CDR1 SNHLY and CDR2 FYNNEI.

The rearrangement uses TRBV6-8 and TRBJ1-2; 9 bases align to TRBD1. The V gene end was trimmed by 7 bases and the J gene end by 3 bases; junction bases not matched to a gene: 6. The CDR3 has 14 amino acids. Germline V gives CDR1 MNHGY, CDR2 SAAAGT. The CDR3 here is CASKPGQGHYGYTF. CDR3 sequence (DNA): TGTGCCAGCAAACCGGGACAGGGACACTATGGCTACACCTTC.

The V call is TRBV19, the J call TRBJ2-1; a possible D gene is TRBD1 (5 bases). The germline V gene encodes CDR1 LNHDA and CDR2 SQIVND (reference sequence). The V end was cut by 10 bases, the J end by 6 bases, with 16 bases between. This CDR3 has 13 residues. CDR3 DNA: TGTGCCACCCGGCTTGTGGGGCGCAATGAGCAGTTCTTC. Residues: CATRLVGRNEQFF.

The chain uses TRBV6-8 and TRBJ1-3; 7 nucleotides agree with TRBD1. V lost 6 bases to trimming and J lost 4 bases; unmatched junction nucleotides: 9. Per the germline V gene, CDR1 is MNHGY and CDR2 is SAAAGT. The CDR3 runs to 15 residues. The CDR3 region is CASREYRGLGNTIYF. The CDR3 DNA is TGTGCCAGCAGAGAATACAGGGGTCTCGGAAACACCATATATTTT.

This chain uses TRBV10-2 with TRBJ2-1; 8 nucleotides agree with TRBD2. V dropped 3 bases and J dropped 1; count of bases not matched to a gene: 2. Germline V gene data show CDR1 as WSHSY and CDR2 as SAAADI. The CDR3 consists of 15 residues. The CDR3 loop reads CASSDRGRSYNEQFF. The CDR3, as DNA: TGCGCCAGCAGTGACCGCGGGAGGTCCTACAATGAGCAGTTCTTC.

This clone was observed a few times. The CDR3 DNA reads TGTGCCAGCATTCCCGTGGGGGGCCACGAGCAGTACTTC. This codes for CASIPVGGHEQYF. The chain links TRBV27 to TRBJ2-7; D tentatively reads TRBD1 or TRBD2 (6 bases each). Germline CDR1 MNHEY, CDR2 SMNVEV (reference sequence). The length of the CDR3 is 13 residues. V lost 7 bases to trimming and J lost 5 bases, with 15 bases between them.

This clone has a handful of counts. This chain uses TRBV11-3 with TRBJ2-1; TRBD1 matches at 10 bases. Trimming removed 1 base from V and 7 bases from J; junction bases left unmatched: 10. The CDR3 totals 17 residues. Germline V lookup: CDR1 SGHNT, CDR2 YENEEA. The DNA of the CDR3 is TGTGCCAGCAGCTTAGTGGGGACGACAGGGGGCCGGAATGAGCAGTTCTTC. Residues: CASSLVGTTGGRNEQFF.

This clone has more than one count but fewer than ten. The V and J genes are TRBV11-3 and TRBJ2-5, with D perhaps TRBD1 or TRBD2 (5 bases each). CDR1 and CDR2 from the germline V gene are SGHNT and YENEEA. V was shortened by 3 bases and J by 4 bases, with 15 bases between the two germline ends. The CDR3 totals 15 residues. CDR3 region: CASSLGLTAGETQYF. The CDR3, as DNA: TGTGCCAGCAGCTTGGGGCTAACTGCGGGAGAGACCCAGTACTTC.

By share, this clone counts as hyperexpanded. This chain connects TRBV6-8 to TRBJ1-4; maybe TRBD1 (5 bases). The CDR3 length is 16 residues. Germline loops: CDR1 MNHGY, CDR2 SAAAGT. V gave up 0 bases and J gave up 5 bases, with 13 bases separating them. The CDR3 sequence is CASSYSRGPENEKLFF. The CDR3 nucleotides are TGTGCCAGCAGTTACTCGAGGGGACCAGAAAATGAAAAACTGTTTTTT.